What follows describes a single T cell receptor (delta chain). Its antigen remains unknown. Other nucleotide sequences from this sample produce the same CDR3. Alphabeta T cells were depleted, then CD3+ Vdelta1+ Vdelta2- thymocytes were FACS-sorted. Sorted Vdelta1+ thymocytes were about 97% to 99.6% pure. The sample belongs to a study of Vδ1+ human thymocytes. Study-level results: Thymic delta-chain repertoires held approximately 20% Vdelta2 sequences and few Vdelta3, despite high sort purity. Bulk data may be misread because of unexpected Vdelta2 sequences. Thymic TRG and TRD repertoires appeared highly polyclonal, with Gaussian CDR3 length distributions.

RNA was extracted from the cells and then reverse transcribed. The CDR3 regions were amplified by multiplex PCR from V-gene primers to a constant-region primer. TCRdb re-called the multiplex PCR reads via CATT. The table includes some 73,000 delta-chain clones, roughly a third detected once. Germline values: CDR1 TSWWSYY, CDR2 QGS. V was clipped by 0 bases and J by 2 bases, with 7 bases between them. The CDR3 runs to 14 residues. The receptor was derived from a boy less than two years old who had congenital heart surgery. Sequenced material: Vdelta1+ gamma-delta thymocytes from the thymus. Subset in this sample: FACS-sorted CD3+ TCRalphabeta- TCRVdelta1+ TCRVdelta2- thymocytes. V gene TRDV1 combines with J gene TRDJ1, with no clear D. The CDR3 sequence: CALGELYRTDKLIF. The CDR3 nucleotides read TGTGCTCTTGGGGAACTTTACCGAACCGATAAACTCATCTTT.